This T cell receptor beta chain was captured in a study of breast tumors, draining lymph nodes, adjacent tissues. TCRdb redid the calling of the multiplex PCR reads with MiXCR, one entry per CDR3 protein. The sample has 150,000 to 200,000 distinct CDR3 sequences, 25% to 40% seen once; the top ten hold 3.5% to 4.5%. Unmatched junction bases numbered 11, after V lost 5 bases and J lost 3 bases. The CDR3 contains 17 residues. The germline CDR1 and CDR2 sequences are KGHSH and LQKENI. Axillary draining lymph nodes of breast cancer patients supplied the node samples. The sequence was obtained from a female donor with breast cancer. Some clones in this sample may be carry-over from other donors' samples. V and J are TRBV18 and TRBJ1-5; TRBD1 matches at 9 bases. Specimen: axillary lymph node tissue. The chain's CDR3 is CASSTTQGATFNQPQHF. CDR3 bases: TGTGCCAGCTCAACAACACAGGGGGCGACTTTCAATCAGCCCCAGCATTTT.